Listed here are 23 T cell receptor beta chains from one sample, sequenced in a study of Tregs in tolerant kidney transplant recipients. Recipients received nonmyeloablative bone marrow transplants from related graft donors, with transient mixed chimerism. Profiled with immunoSEQ multiplex PCR; TCRdb holds only in-frame clones, not every one. The sample table includes some 6,000 clones. Sample: CD8+ T cells from blood (PBMCs), taken 12 months after the transplant. The source is a human patient who received a combined kidney and bone marrow transplant. These T cells may partly come from the graft donor.

Concerning this clone: The read gets to within 3 residues of the CDR3 end, and the germline J gene fills in the rest. The chain is built from TRBV5-1 and TRBJ2-7; D not certain. V was pared by 0 bases and J by 3 bases, with 7 bases between. This CDR3 comprises 13 residues. Per the germline V gene, CDR1 is SGHRS and CDR2 is YFSETQ. Partial CDR3 DNA: TGCGCCAGCAGCTTGGACCCTAACTACGAG. Protein product: CASSLDPNYE. In full, the CDR3 reads CASSLDPNYEQYF.

With regard to this clone: The CDR3 goes on 3 residues after the read ends, and that part is filled in from the germline J gene. J is TRBJ1-1 and V is TRBV5-1; D not resolved. V was cut by 4 bases and J by 1 base, with 8 bases left in between. This CDR3 spans 13 amino acids. The germline gives CDR1 SGHRS, CDR2 YFSETQ. The CDR3 sequence is CASSNSGNTEAFF. The DNA read from the CDR3 is TGCGCCAGCAGCAACTCAGGGAACACTGAA.

Concerning this clone: The CDR3 end falls 3 residues outside the read, so it is completed with the germline J gene. The chain joins TRBV5-6 to TRBJ2-7; 8 nucleotides match TRBD2. V was clipped by 1 base and J by 4 bases; unmatched bases: 7. This CDR3 has 15 amino acids. Germline assignment: CDR1 SGHDT and CDR2 YYEEEE. The CDR3 sequence is CASSLWAGGEYEQYF. The part of the CDR3 DNA that was read is TGTGCCAGCAGCTTGTGGGCGGGAGGCGAGTACGAG.

Comment on this clone: The read ends 3 residues shy of where the CDR3 ends; the end is completed using the germline J gene. This chain links TRBV19 with TRBJ1-1, with a tentative D call TRBD1 (5 bases). The ends were cut back, 3 bases at V and 2 bases at J, with 10 bases in the middle. The CDR3 has 14 residues. CDR1 and CDR2 from the germline V gene are LNHDA and SQIVND (reference sequence). The sequenced CDR3 bases are TGTGCCAGTAGTATTCTGGGGACTAACACTGAA. Protein: CASSILGTNTE. The full CDR3 protein is CASSILGTNTEAFF.

Regarding this clone: The CDR3 end is not reached by the read, which stops 3 residues before it; the germline J gene fills it in. This chain connects TRBV19 to TRBJ2-7, with 10 bases matching TRBD2. J gave up 5 bases and V 2 bases, and 3 bases lay outside the gene matches. Germline assignment: CDR1 LNHDA and CDR2 SQIVND (reference sequence). The CDR3 consists of 14 residues. This CDR3 reads CASSIWLAGDEQYF. The covered CDR3 bases are TGTGCCAGTAGTATATGGCTAGCGGGAGACGAG.

Points on this clone: The read ends 3 residues shy of where the CDR3 ends; the end is completed using the germline J gene. This chain connects TRBV20-1 to TRBJ2-5; the D is unclear. Trimming removed 2 bases at V and 0 bases at J, with 4 bases between. CDR3 size: 12 residues. Germline CDR1 DFQATT, CDR2 SNEGSKA (reference sequence). Here the CDR3 reads CSARQYQETQYF. The DNA read from the CDR3 is TGCAGTGCTAGACAGTACCAAGAGACC.

In regard to this clone: The CDR3 extends 3 residues past the end of the read, so its final part is completed from the germline J gene. The rearrangement uses TRBV5-4 and TRBJ1-5; D not certain. V lost 0 bases, J lost 1 base, and 5 bases lay in between. CDR1 and CDR2 from the germline V gene are SGHNT and YYREEE (reference sequence). The CDR3 has 14 amino acids. The sequenced CDR3 bases are TGTGCCAGCAGCTTGGGAGGCAGCAATCAGCCC. Its translation: CASSLGGSNQP. The whole CDR3 is CASSLGGSNQPQHF. Supplemented by reference TRBV5-4 and TRBJ1-5, the full variable domain reads ETGVTQSPTHLIKTRGQQVTLRCSSQSGHNTVSWYQQALGQGPQFIFQYYREEENGRGNFPPRFSGLQFPNYSSELNVNALELDDSALYLCASSLGGSNQPQHFGDGTRLSIL.

For this clone: The observed sequence ends 3 residues before the CDR3 terminus, with the missing tail filled in from the germline J gene. This sequence joins TRBV5-1 and TRBJ2-5; D possibly corresponds to TRBD2 (6 bases). The CDR3 length is 17 residues. V lost 0 bases, J lost 4 bases, and 19 bases lay in between. Germline assignment: CDR1 SGHRS and CDR2 YFSETQ. This chain's CDR3 is CASSLEEASVYRETQYF. The covered CDR3 bases are TGCGCCAGCAGCTTGGAAGAGGCTAGCGTATATAGAGAGACC.

Details on this clone: The sequenced fragment ends 3 residues before the CDR3 boundary, so the rest is inferred from the germline J gene. The rearrangement links TRBV20-1 to TRBJ2-7, with 8 bases lining up with TRBD2. The trim removed 3 bases at V and 4 bases at J, leaving 11 bases unmatched. The CDR3 runs 15 residues. Looked up from germline, CDR1 is DFQATT and CDR2 is SNEGSKA (reference sequence). The CDR3 here is CSARVGSGNMYEQYF. Incomplete CDR3 DNA: TGCAGTGCTAGGGTGGGTAGCGGGAACATGTACGAG.

Regarding this clone: Read sequence stops 3 residues before the CDR3 end, and the germline J gene provides the missing end. J is TRBJ2-3 and V is TRBV4-1, with D maybe TRBD2 (6 bases). V lost 4 bases to trimming and J lost 3 bases, with 17 bases between them. The CDR3 is 16 residues long. Germline V gene data show CDR1 as MGHRA and CDR2 as YSYEKL. Partial CDR3 DNA: TGCGCCAGCAGCCCATCCCTAGCGACGGGAACAGATACG. This codes for CASSPSLATGTDT. The complete CDR3 sequence is CASSPSLATGTDTQYF.

Concerning this clone itself: The CDR3 end falls 3 residues outside the read, so it is completed with the germline J gene. This rearrangement joins TRBV5-6 to TRBJ2-2; D is unresolved. The germline CDR1 and CDR2 sequences are SGHDT and YYEEEE. V was pared by 2 bases and J by 2 bases, with 7 bases between. The CDR3 spans 14 residues. The DNA read from the CDR3 is TGTGCCAGCAGCTTCTTTAGAAACACCGGGGAG. This gives the protein CASSFFRNTGE. The entire CDR3 reads CASSFFRNTGELFF. Full variable domain (remainder filled in from reference TRBV5-6 and TRBJ2-2): DAGVTQSPTHLIKTRGQQVTLRCSPKSGHDTVSWYQQALGQGPQFIFQYYEEEERQRGNFPDRFSGHQFPNYSSELNVNALLLGDSALYLCASSFFRNTGELFFGEGSRLTVL.

As to this clone: The read is 3 residues too short to cover the CDR3 end, so that end is filled in from the germline J gene. V usage is TRBV27 and J usage is TRBJ2-1, with 9 bases identical to TRBD2. Germline loops: CDR1 MNHEY, CDR2 SMNVEV (reference sequence). After removal of 3 bases from V and 6 bases from J, the junction contained 18 bases not matched to a gene. CDR3 size: 19 residues. The CDR3: CASSLGASGIGRGPNEQFF. Partial CDR3 DNA: TGTGCCAGCAGTTTGGGGGCTAGCGGGATTGGTCGGGGGCCCAATGAG.

For this clone: The read ends 3 residues shy of where the CDR3 ends; the end is completed using the germline J gene. The chain carries TRBV6-1 and TRBJ2-3; 7 bases are shared with TRBD1. The length of the CDR3 is 14 residues. Germline-derived CDR1 and CDR2 are MNHNS and SASEGT. With 4 bases clipped from V and 6 bases from J, the junction kept 7 bases outside the gene matches. This CDR3 is CASSALQGWDTQYF. Partial CDR3 DNA: TGTGCCAGCAGTGCGCTACAGGGGTGGGATACG.

Note on this clone: From the germline J gene comes the end of the CDR3, since the read stops 3 residues before it. The V and J genes are TRBV7-2 and TRBJ2-1, with 7 bases lining up with TRBD2. Germline trimming cut 5 bases from V and 0 bases from J; bases unmatched to any gene: 4. This CDR3 is 15 amino acids long. The germline V gene has CDR1 SGHTA and CDR2 FQGNSA. CDR3 sequence reads: CASSRRTSSYNEQFF. CDR3 DNA, as far as it was read: TGTGCCAGCAGCCGTCGGACTAGCTCCTACAATGAG.

This clone is large by frequency. The sample has other DNA sequences that encode this CDR3 too. CDR3 bases read: TGTGCCAGCAGCCCCCGGACGGGGGGCACTGAA. Protein product: CASSPRTGGTE. The entire CDR3 reads CASSPRTGGTEAFF. J is TRBJ1-1 and V is TRBV5-4; maybe TRBD1 (5 bases). The read terminates 3 residues ahead of where the CDR3 ends, so the germline J gene completes it. The germline V gene has CDR1 SGHNT and CDR2 YYREEE (reference sequence). The CDR3 is 14 residues long. V gave up 4 bases and J gave up 4 bases, with 14 bases separating them.

For this clone: The sequenced fragment ends 3 residues before the CDR3 boundary, so the rest is inferred from the germline J gene. J is TRBJ2-7 and V is TRBV3-1 (or the pseudogene TRBV3-2); no firm D call. Per germline, CDR1 LGHDT and CDR2 YNNKEL (reference sequence). Trimming left V 4 bases short and J 4 bases short, with 11 bases between. There are 13 residues in the CDR3. The CDR3 sequence: CASSPTLLYEQYF. The covered CDR3 bases are TGTGCCAGCAGCCCGACTCTCCTATACGAG.

In regard to this clone: The read is 3 residues too short to cover the CDR3 end, so that end is filled in from the germline J gene. This chain joins TRBV5-1 and TRBJ2-1; 7 bases align to TRBD2. Germline V gene data show CDR1 as SGHRS and CDR2 as YFSETQ. The CDR3 consists of 17 residues. J was trimmed by 5 bases and V by 3 bases; bases with no gene match: 14. The CDR3 region is CASSSGLAALRHNEQFF. The sequenced part of the CDR3 DNA is TGCGCCAGCAGCTCGGGGCTAGCGGCCCTTCGCCACAATGAG.

The DNA read from the CDR3 is TGTGCCAGTAGTACCCGACAGGGGAGTATTGACACTGAA. Translation: CASSTRQGSIDTE. The whole CDR3 is CASSTRQGSIDTEAFF. J is TRBJ1-1 and V is TRBV19; 8 nucleotides agree with TRBD1. The read ends 3 residues shy of where the CDR3 ends; the end is completed using the germline J gene. The V segment lost 4 bases and the J segment 3 bases; nucleotides outside the gene matches: 10. Looked up from germline, CDR1 is LNHDA and CDR2 is SQIVND (reference sequence). CDR3 length: 16 residues.

For this clone: The CDR3 goes on 3 residues after the read ends, and that part is filled in from the germline J gene. The chain joins TRBV5-1 to TRBJ2-1; 8 nucleotides align to TRBD1. The ends lost 3 bases at V and 5 bases at J; junction bases unmatched: 19. Germline CDR1 SGHRS, CDR2 YFSETQ. CDR3 size: 19 residues. The CDR3 DNA, read in part, is TGCGCCAGCAGCTCGGACCTTGGACAGGGAGTTTATGGGGACAATGAG. Protein: CASSSDLGQGVYGDNE. The complete CDR3 protein is CASSSDLGQGVYGDNEQFF.

As concerns this clone: The read halts 3 residues ahead of the CDR3 end, with the missing end drawn from the germline J gene. This chain uses TRBV7-6 with TRBJ1-1; tentative D call: TRBD1 (5 bases). This CDR3 region has 14 residues. Germline V gives CDR1 SGHVS, CDR2 FNYEAQ. V was clipped by 5 bases and J by 5 bases, with 15 bases between them. This CDR3 reads CASSPLGLQTEAFF. The sequenced CDR3 bases are TGTGCCAGCAGCCCGTTGGGACTACAAACTGAA.

Notes on this clone: The observed sequence ends 3 residues before the CDR3 terminus, with the missing tail filled in from the germline J gene. The rearrangement joins TRBV30 to TRBJ2-1; 8 bases match TRBD2. Germline loops: CDR1 GTSNPN, CDR2 SVGIG (reference sequence). Trimming took 0 bases from V and 0 from J; bases not matched to a gene: 1. The CDR3 sequence is 15 residues long. The CDR3 here is CAWSVLAASYNEQFF. The CDR3 DNA, read in part, is TGTGCCTGGAGTGTACTAGCGGCCTCCTACAATGAG.

As to this clone: The CDR3 is cut off 3 residues early in the read; its end comes from the germline J gene. This rearrangement joins TRBV29-1 to TRBJ1-6; perhaps TRBD1 as D (6 bases). This CDR3 is 15 amino acids long. The V and J ends lost 4 bases and 1 base respectively, with 11 bases between them. Germline values: CDR1 SQVTM, CDR2 ANQGSEA. The part of the CDR3 DNA that was read is TGCAGCGTTGTTCCAACAGGGTCCTATAATTCACCC. Amino acids: CSVVPTGSYNSP. The CDR3 in full is CSVVPTGSYNSPLHF.

Notes on this clone: The observed sequence ends 3 residues before the CDR3 terminus, with the missing tail filled in from the germline J gene. The rearrangement joins TRBV7-9 to TRBJ2-3, with D uncertain. V lost 3 bases to trimming and J lost 5 bases, with 9 bases between them. The CDR3 covers 13 residues. Germline CDR1 SEHNR, CDR2 FQNEAQ (reference sequence). Partial CDR3 DNA: TGTGCCAGCAGCTTCCCAGGTAGAGATACG. Translated, it gives CASSFPGRDT. In full, the CDR3 is CASSFPGRDTQYF.